This T cell receptor beta chain was observed in a study of blood T cell repertoires in COVID-19. Germline V CDR1 and CDR2: MDHEN, SYDVKM. Trimming shortened V by 6 bases and J by 3 bases, and 17 bases separated the two germline ends. The CDR3 sequence is 16 residues long. TCRdb keeps only in-frame clones here, not all; method: immunoSEQ multiplex PCR. The table records roughly 8,100 clones, 70% to 85% of them present only once. Sequenced material: peripheral blood. The chain links TRBV28 to TRBJ2-2, with D possibly being TRBD2 (5 bases). The receptor was isolated from a human donor with active COVID-19. The donor label of this sample is uncertain. The CDR3 DNA is TGTGCCAGCAGCACCAAGCGGACCCTATACACCGGGGAGCTGTTTTTT. Translating it yields CASSTKRTLYTGELFF.